These 24 T cell receptor beta chains were all obtained from the same sample, sequenced in a study of blood T cell repertoires in COVID-19. This table comes from immunoSEQ multiplex PCR, and its TCRdb copy is limited to in-frame clones, with some not included. The sample has roughly 250,000 clones, 81% seen once; the top ten hold over 2.5%. Sequencing was done on a sample of peripheral blood. These receptors originate from a woman aged 55 to 70 with active or convalescent COVID-19.

This rearrangement joins TRBV11-1 to TRBJ2-3; TRBD2 agrees at 12 bases. Germline CDR1 reads SGHAT; CDR2 reads FQDESV (reference sequence). The CDR3 runs to 16 residues. The trim removed 2 bases at V and 3 bases at J, leaving 3 bases unmatched. DNA for the CDR3: TGTGCCAGCAGCTTACTAGCGGGGGGGCCGACAGATACGCAGTATTTT. It encodes CASSLLAGGPTDTQYF.

The V and J genes are TRBV4-1 and TRBJ2-3; TRBD2 aligns across 12 bases. There are 19 residues in the CDR3. Germline V gene sequence: CDR1 MGHRA, CDR2 YSYEKL. The V gene end was trimmed by 3 bases and the J gene end by 2 bases; junction bases not matched to a gene: 12. CDR3 residues: CASSQDATGTSGSTDTQYF. CDR3 sequence (DNA): TGCGCCAGCAGCCAGGATGCGACCGGGACTAGCGGGTCCACAGATACGCAGTATTTT.

The CDR3 is CASSQGRGSSYEQYF. For the CDR3, the DNA is TGTGCCAGCAGCCAGGGGCGGGGGAGCTCCTACGAGCAGTACTTC. The chain is built from TRBV4-2 and TRBJ2-7; 7 bases map to TRBD2. Trimming at V came to 3 bases and at J to 0 bases, leaving 5 bases not matched to a gene. CDR1 LGHNA and CDR2 YNFKEQ come from the germline V gene. The CDR3 runs 15 residues.

The rearrangement joins TRBV6-4 to TRBJ1-6, with D perhaps matching TRBD1 (6 bases). V was shortened by 5 bases and J by 7 bases, with 12 bases between the two germline ends. CDR1 is MRHNA, CDR2 SNTAGT, per germline. There are 14 residues in the CDR3. CDR3 nucleotides: TGTGCCAGCAGTTCGACAGGTCACAATTCACCCCTCCACTTT. Translating gives CASSSTGHNSPLHF.

The chain combines TRBV2 with TRBJ1-1, with 7 bases matching TRBD1. Germline V gene data show CDR1 as SNHLY and CDR2 as FYNNEI. The CDR3 covers 15 residues. The trim removed 5 bases at V and 3 bases at J, leaving 9 bases unmatched. CDR3 DNA: TGTGCCAGCAGTTTGACGAGGGGGCAGTACACTGAAGCTTTCTTT. This translates into CASSLTRGQYTEAFF.

V usage is TRBV5-1 and J usage is TRBJ1-4; no reliable D call. The germline gives CDR1 SGHRS, CDR2 YFSETQ. This CDR3 has 15 residues. V lost 5 bases, J lost 0 bases, and 11 bases lay in between. CDR3 DNA sequence: TGCGCCAGCAGAAGGAGAATGGCAACTAATGAAAAACTGTTTTTT. Translating gives CASRRRMATNEKLFF.

This chain connects TRBV3-1 (or the pseudogene TRBV3-2) to TRBJ2-2; D call uncertain. Germline V gene data show CDR1 as LGHDT and CDR2 as YNNKEL (reference sequence). The CDR3 has 14 amino acids. V dropped 0 bases and J dropped 2 bases, with 4 bases sitting between them. CDR3 nucleotides: TGTGCCAGCAGCCAAGAGTCTAACACCGGGGAGCTGTTTTTT. It encodes CASSQESNTGELFF.

This clone has a single count. The chain carries TRBV5-6 and TRBJ1-1; D may be TRBD1 (6 bases). CDR3 size: 15 residues. CDR1 and CDR2 from the germline V gene are SGHDT and YYEEEE. Trimming pared 1 base from V and 3 bases from J, leaving 13 bases between. The chain's CDR3 is CASSLQNRVDTEAFF. The CDR3 nucleotides read TGTGCCAGCAGCTTGCAGAACAGGGTGGACACTGAAGCTTTCTTT.

As concerns this clone: Other nucleotide sequences in the sample specify the same CDR3. The chain employs TRBV29-1 and TRBJ1-1; possibly TRBD1 for D (5 bases). V was trimmed by 4 bases and J by 2 bases, leaving 8 bases between them. CDR3 length: 12 amino acids. Germline-derived CDR1 and CDR2 are SQVTM and ANQGSEA. The CDR3 spells CSVGQGNTEAFF. Here the CDR3 DNA reads TGCAGCGTTGGCCAGGGCAACACTGAAGCTTTCTTT.

The chain couples TRBV18 to TRBJ2-2; 7 positions match TRBD2. Per the germline V gene, CDR1 is KGHSH and CDR2 is LQKENI. With 8 bases clipped from V and 4 bases from J, the junction kept 1 base outside the gene matches. This CDR3 contains 12 residues. The chain's CDR3 is CASTSATGELFF. For the CDR3, the DNA is TGTGCCAGCACTAGCGCCACCGGGGAGCTGTTTTTT.

The chain joins TRBV28 to TRBJ2-1; 13 bases fit TRBD2. Germline V gene lookup returns CDR1 MDHEN and CDR2 SYDVKM. CDR3 length: 14 amino acids. Trimming cost V 5 bases and J 15 bases; bases outside gene matches: 10. The CDR3 protein is CASSGATSGGKMFF. In DNA, the CDR3 is TGTGCCAGCAGTGGCGCGACTAGCGGGGGGAAAATGTTCTTC.

J is TRBJ1-5 and V is TRBV28, with a possible D match to TRBD1 (5 bases). CDR3 length equals 16 residues. The germline CDR1 and CDR2 sequences are MDHEN and SYDVKM. Deletions cut 5 bases from V and 0 bases from J, with 14 bases between. In DNA, the CDR3 is TGTGCCAGCAGTCTGCCCCAGACAGTTAGCAATCAGCCCCAGCATTTT. Translation gives CASSLPQTVSNQPQHF.

A single count supports this clone. For the CDR3, the DNA is TGTGCCAGCAGCTTGGACAGGAGCCTAACCTACGAGCAGTACTTC. Protein product: CASSLDRSLTYEQYF. This rearrangement joins TRBV7-2 to TRBJ2-7, with TRBD1 matching 7 bases. This CDR3 is 15 amino acids long. Germline V gene sequence: CDR1 SGHTA, CDR2 FQGNSA. Trimming took 3 bases from V and 2 from J; bases not matched to a gene: 7.

This clone was found once. The identical CDR3 is also encoded by other nucleotide sequences in the sample. The rearrangement uses TRBV9 and TRBJ1-2; 7 bases fit TRBD1. The length of the CDR3 is 14 residues. The germline V gene encodes CDR1 SGDLS and CDR2 YYNGEE. J gave up 4 bases and V 3 bases, and 6 bases lay outside the gene matches. The CDR3 DNA reads as TGTGCCAGCAGCGCGGGGCAGGGGGGCTATGGCTACACCTTC. It translates to CASSAGQGGYGYTF.

The V call is TRBV5-1, the J call TRBJ1-1; D ambiguous. This CDR3 is built from 14 residues. Per the germline V gene, CDR1 is SGHRS and CDR2 is YFSETQ. Trimming took 4 bases from V and 4 from J, leaving 14 bases between them. The CDR3 bases are TGCGCCAGCAGCCCCCGCGGGGATGGCACTGAAGCTTTCTTT. Translated: CASSPRGDGTEAFF. Supplemented by reference TRBV5-1 and TRBJ1-1, the full variable domain reads KAGVTQTPRYLIKTRGQQVTLSCSPISGHRSVSWYQQTPGQGLQFLFEYFSETQRNKGNFPGRFSGRQFSNSRSEMNVSTLELGDSALYLCASSPRGDGTEAFFGQGTRLTVV.

The genes are TRBV27 and TRBJ2-3; TRBD1 matches 11 bases. CDR3 length: 16 residues. The V gene end was trimmed by 3 bases and the J gene end by 3 bases; junction bases not matched to a gene: 5. Germline CDR1 MNHEY, CDR2 SMNVEV (reference sequence). CDR3 nucleotides: TGTGCCAGCAGTTTCTCCGGGACAGGGGGGACAGATACGCAGTATTTT. Protein: CASSFSGTGGTDTQYF.

This sequence joins TRBV24-1 and TRBJ2-2; TRBD2 might be the D (7 bases). The germline gives CDR1 KGHDR, CDR2 SFDVKD. V was shortened by 1 base and J by 3 bases, with 8 bases between the two germline ends. The CDR3 is 15 residues long. CDR3: CATSDLGGDTGELFF. Written as DNA, the CDR3 is TGTGCCACCAGTGATTTAGGGGGGGACACCGGGGAGCTGTTTTTT.

V usage is TRBV5-1 and J usage is TRBJ1-2; 7 bases align to TRBD1. The CDR3 is 13 residues long. Germline V gene data show CDR1 as SGHRS and CDR2 as YFSETQ. V lost 4 bases to trimming and J lost 4 bases; unmatched junction nucleotides: 4. CDR3 residues: CASSAGQPYGYTF. The CDR3 bases are TGCGCCAGCAGCGCGGGACAGCCCTATGGCTACACCTTC.

The chain joins TRBV4-3 to TRBJ1-2; a possible D gene is TRBD1 (6 bases). In germline, CDR1 is LGHNA, CDR2 YSLEER. V was shortened by 7 bases and J by 2 bases, with 14 bases between the two germline ends. The CDR3 covers 14 residues. The CDR3 DNA reads TGCGCCAGCAACACAGCGGGACAAAACTATGGCTACACCTTC. This sequence encodes CASNTAGQNYGYTF.

The chain recombines TRBV6-5 with TRBJ1-5, with D maybe TRBD1 (5 bases). The CDR3 is made up of 13 amino acids. Trimming pared 8 bases from V and 4 bases from J, leaving 12 bases between. The germline V gene has CDR1 MNHEY and CDR2 SVGAGI. The CDR3 loop reads CASSQGRNQPQHF. The CDR3 coding sequence is TGTGCCAGCTCTCAGGGAAGGAATCAGCCCCAGCATTTT.

The chain has TRBV5-6 and TRBJ2-3; 8 nucleotides line up with TRBD1. The CDR3 is 15 amino acids. Germline V gene data show CDR1 as SGHDT and CDR2 as YYEEEE. The V and J ends lost 2 bases and 2 bases, in that order; junction bases with no gene match: 4. The CDR3 region has the DNA TGTGCCAGCAGCTTCCGGACAGGGAACACAGATACGCAGTATTTT. Protein product: CASSFRTGNTDTQYF.

V gene TRBV7-2 combines with J gene TRBJ2-7, with a tentative D call TRBD2 (5 bases). Trimming left V 5 bases short and J 9 bases short, with 11 bases between. Looked up from germline, CDR1 is SGHTA and CDR2 is FQGNSA. This CDR3 is 11 amino acids long. As DNA, the CDR3 is TGTGCCAGCAGCAAGTCCGGAGGGCAGTACTTC. This gives the protein CASSKSGGQYF.

To note about this clone: Other DNA sequences in this sample translate to the same CDR3. The genes are TRBV7-2 and TRBJ2-2; TRBD1 is a possible D gene (6 bases). Trimming shortened V by 5 bases and J by 8 bases, and 18 bases separated the two germline ends. CDR1 is SGHTA, CDR2 FQGNSA, per germline. CDR3 length equals 15 residues. CDR3 loop: CASSREGTRLGELFF. In nucleotides, the CDR3 is TGTGCCAGCAGCAGAGAGGGGACACGACTTGGGGAGCTGTTTTTT.

V usage is TRBV27 and J usage is TRBJ2-3, with 13 nucleotides matching TRBD2. The germline gives CDR1 MNHEY, CDR2 SMNVEV (reference sequence). V was clipped by 7 bases and J by 3 bases; unmatched bases: 13. There are 18 residues in the CDR3. CDR3 DNA: TGTGCCAGCACCAGACTAGCGGGGGGCATAATTTCTACAGATACGCAGTATTTT. Protein: CASTRLAGGIISTDTQYF.